This T cell receptor beta chain was found in a study of T-cell reconstitution after alpha-beta-depleted transplantation in children. Study results and limitations: As was reported, about two months after transplant, alpha-beta T cells came from several hundred expanded graft clones.

Unique molecular identifiers were incorporated when the TCRbeta library was constructed. TCRdb re-analysed the PCR reads in MiXCR, keeping a single row per CDR3 protein. The table has 250,000 to 300,000 distinct CDR3 sequences, around a tenth seen once. Of note for this clonotype: The target antigen is unknown.

The material was peripheral blood, obtained 180 days after TCRalphabeta/CD19-depleted stem cell transplant. The TCR comes from a male patient under 10 years old who had a stem cell transplant for chronic granulomatous disease, so the T cells may come from the graft donor.

Written as DNA, the CDR3 is TGTGCCAGCTCTAACTTGGGGACTAGCGGGGGTAACTCCTACGAGCAGTACTTC. Protein sequence: CASSNLGTSGGNSYEQYF. V usage is TRBV18 and J usage is TRBJ2-7; 14 bases align to TRBD2. From germline, CDR1 is KGHSH and CDR2 LQKENI. V gave up 6 bases and J gave up 0 bases; unmatched junction bases: 10. This CDR3 comprises 18 residues.